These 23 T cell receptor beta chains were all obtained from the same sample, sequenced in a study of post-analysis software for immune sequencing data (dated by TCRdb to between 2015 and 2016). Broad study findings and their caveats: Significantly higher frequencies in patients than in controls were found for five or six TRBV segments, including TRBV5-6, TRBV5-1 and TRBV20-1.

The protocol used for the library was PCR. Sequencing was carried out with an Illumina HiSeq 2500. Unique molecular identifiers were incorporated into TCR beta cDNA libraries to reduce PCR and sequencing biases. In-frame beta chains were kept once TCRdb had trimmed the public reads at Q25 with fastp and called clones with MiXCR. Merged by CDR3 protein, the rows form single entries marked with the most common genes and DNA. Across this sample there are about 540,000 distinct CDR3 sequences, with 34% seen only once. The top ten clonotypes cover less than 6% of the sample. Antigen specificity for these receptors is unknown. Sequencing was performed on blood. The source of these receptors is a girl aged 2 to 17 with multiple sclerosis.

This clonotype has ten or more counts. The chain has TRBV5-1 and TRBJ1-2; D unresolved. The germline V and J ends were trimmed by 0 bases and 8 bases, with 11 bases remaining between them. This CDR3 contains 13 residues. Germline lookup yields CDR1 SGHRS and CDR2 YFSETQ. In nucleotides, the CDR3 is TGCGCCAGCAGCTTGGGGCAACGAGGCGGCTACACCTTC. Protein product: CASSLGQRGGYTF. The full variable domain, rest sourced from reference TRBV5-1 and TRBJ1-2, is KAGVTQTPRYLIKTRGQQVTLSCSPISGHRSVSWYQQTPGQGLQFLFEYFSETQRNKGNFPGRFSGRQFSNSRSEMNVSTLELGDSALYLCASSLGQRGGYTFGSGTRLTVV.

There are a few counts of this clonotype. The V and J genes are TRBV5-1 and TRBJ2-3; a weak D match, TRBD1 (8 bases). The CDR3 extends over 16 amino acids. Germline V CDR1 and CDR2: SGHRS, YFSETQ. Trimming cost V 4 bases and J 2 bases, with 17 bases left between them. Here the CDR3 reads CASSPRQGRDTDTQYF. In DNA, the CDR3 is TGCGCCAGCAGCCCGAGACAGGGGAGGGACACAGATACGCAGTATTTT.

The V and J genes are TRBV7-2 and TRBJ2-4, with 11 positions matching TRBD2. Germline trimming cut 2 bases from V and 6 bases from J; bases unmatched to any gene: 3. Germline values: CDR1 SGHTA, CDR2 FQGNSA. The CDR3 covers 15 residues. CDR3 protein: CASSLSSGGRNIQYF. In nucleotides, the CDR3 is TGTGCCAGCAGCTTATCTAGCGGGGGGAGAAACATTCAGTACTTC. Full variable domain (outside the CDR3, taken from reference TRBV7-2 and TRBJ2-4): GAGVSQSPSNKVTEKGKDVELRCDPISGHTALYWYRQSLGQGLEFLIYFQGNSAPDKSGLPSDRFSAERTGGSVSTLTIQRTQQEDSAVYLCASSLSSGGRNIQYFGAGTRLSVL.

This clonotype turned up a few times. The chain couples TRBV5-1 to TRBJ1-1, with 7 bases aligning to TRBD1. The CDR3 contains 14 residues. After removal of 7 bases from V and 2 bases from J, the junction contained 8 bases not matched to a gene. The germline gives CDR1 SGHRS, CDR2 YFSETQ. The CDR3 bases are TGCGCCAGCGCACTCAGGACAGGAAACACTGAAGCTTTCTTT. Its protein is CASALRTGNTEAFF.

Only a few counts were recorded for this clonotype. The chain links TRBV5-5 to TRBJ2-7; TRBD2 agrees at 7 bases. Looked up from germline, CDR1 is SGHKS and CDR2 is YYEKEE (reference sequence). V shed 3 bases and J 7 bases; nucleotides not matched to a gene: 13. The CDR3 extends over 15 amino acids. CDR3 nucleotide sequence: TGTGCCAGCAGCTCTCACCCGAGCGGGGCAACGGAGCAGTACTTC. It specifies CASSSHPSGATEQYF.

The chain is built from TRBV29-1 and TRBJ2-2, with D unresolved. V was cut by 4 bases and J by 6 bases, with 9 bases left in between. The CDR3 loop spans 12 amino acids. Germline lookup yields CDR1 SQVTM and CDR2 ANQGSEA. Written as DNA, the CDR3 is TGCAGCGTTGGTGGGTTCGCCGGGGAGCTGTTTTTT. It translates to CSVGGFAGELFF.

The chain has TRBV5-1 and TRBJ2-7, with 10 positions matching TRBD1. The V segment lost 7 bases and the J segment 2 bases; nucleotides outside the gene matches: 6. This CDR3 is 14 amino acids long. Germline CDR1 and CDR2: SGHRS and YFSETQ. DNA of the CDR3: TGCGCCAGCGCCTATGGGACAGGGGCCTACGAGCAGTACTTC. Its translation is CASAYGTGAYEQYF.

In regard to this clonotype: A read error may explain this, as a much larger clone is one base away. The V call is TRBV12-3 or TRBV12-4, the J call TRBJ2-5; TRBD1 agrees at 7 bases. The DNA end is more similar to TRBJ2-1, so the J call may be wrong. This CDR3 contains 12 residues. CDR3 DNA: TGTGCCAGCAAGGGGGCAGGAGAGACCCAGTTCTTC. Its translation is CASKGAGETQFF.

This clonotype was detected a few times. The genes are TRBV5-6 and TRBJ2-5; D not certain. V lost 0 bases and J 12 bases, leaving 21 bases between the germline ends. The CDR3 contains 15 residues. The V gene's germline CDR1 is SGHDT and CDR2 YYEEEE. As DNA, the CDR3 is TGTGCCAGCAGCTTGGGCAGGAAGCAGAGGTTTGGGGAGTACTTC. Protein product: CASSLGRKQRFGEYF.

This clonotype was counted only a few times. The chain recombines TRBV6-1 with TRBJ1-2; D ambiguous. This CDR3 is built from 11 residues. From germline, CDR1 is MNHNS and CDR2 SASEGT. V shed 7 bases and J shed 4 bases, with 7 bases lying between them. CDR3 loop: CASTLGYGYTF. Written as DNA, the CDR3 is TGTGCCAGCACCCTCGGCTATGGCTACACCTTC.

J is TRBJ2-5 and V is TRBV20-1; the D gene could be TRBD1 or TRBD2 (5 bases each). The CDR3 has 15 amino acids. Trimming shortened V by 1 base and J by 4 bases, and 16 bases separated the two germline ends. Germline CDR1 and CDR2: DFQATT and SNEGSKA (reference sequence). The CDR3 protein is CSARAPGPNTETQYF. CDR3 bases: TGCAGTGCTAGAGCCCCGGGGCCCAATACAGAGACCCAGTACTTC.

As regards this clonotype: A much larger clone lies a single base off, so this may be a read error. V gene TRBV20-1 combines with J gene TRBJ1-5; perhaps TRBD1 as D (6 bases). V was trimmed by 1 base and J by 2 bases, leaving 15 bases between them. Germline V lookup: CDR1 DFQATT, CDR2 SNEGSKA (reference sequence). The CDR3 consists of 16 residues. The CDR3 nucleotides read TGCAGTGCTAGAGCAGGGGAGGGTTATGGCAATCAGCCCCAGCATTTT. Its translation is CSARAGEGYGNQPQHF.

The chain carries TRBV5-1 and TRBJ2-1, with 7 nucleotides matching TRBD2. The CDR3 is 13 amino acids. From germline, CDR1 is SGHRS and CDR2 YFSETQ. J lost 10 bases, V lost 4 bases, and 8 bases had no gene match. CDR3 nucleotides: TGCGCCAGCAGCCTGGGGAGGGCCAAGGAGCAGTTCTTC. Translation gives CASSLGRAKEQFF.

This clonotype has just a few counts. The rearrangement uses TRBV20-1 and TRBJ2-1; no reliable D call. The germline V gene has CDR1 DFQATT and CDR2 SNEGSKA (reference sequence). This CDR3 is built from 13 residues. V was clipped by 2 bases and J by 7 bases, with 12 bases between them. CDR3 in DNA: TGCAGTGCTAGATATCCCTTATCAAATGAGCAGTTCTTC. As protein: CSARYPLSNEQFF.

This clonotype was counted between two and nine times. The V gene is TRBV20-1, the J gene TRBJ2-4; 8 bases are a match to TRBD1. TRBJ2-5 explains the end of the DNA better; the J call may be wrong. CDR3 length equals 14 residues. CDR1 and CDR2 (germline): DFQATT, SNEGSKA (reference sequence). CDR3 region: CSARERQGAETQYF. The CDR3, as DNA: TGCAGTGCTAGAGAGAGGCAGGGGGCAGAGACCCAGTACTTC.

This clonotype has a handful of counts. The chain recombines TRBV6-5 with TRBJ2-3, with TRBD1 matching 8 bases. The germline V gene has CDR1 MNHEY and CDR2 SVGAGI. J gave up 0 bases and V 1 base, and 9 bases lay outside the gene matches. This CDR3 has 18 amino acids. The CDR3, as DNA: TGTGCCAGCAGTTACTTTAGTCACGGACAGGGAAGCACAGATACGCAGTATTTT. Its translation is CASSYFSHGQGSTDTQYF.

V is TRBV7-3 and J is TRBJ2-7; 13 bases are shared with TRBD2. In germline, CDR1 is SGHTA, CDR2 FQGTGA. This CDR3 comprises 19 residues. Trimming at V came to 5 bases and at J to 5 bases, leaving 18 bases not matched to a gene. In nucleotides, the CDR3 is TGTGCCAGCAGCCTTGACGGCGCCGGACTAGCGGGGGCTCACAACGAGCAGTACTTC. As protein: CASSLDGAGLAGAHNEQYF.

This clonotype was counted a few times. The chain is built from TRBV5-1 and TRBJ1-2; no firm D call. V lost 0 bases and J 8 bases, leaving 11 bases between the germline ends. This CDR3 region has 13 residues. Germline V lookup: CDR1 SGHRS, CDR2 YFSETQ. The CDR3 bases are TGCGCCAGCAGCTTGGAAACAGATGGCGGCTACACCTTC. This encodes CASSLETDGGYTF.

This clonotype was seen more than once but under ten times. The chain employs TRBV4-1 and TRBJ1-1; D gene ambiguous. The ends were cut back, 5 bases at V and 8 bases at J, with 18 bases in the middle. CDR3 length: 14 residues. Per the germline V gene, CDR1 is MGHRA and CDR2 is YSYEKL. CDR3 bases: TGCGCCAGCAGCACGGAGGGATTGGTCCCGGAAGCTTTCTTT. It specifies CASSTEGLVPEAFF.

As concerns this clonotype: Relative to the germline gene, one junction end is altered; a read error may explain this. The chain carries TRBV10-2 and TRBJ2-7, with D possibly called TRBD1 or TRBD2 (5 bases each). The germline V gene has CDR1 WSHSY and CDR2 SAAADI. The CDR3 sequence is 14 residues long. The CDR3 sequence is CASSDVGVAYEQYF. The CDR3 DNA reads TGCGCTAGCAGTGATGTGGGGGTTGCCTACGAGCAGTACTTC.

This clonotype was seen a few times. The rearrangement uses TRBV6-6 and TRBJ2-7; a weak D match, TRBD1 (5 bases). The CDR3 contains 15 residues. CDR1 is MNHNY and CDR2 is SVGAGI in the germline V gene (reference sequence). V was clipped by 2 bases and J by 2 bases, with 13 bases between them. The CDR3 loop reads CASSYTQGPTYEQYF. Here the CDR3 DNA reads TGTGCCAGCAGTTACACGCAGGGTCCCACCTACGAGCAGTACTTC.

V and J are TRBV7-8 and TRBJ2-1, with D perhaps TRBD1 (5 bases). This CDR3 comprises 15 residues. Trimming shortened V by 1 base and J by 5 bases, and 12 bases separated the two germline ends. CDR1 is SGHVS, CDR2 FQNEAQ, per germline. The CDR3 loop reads CASSLGWVGDNEQFF. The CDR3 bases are TGTGCCAGCAGCTTAGGGTGGGTAGGGGACAATGAGCAGTTCTTC.

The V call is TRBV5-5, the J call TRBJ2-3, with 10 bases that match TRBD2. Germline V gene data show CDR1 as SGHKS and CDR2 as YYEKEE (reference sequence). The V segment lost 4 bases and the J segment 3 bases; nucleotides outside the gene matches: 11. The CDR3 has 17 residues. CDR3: CASSVQSSGGETDTQYF. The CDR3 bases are TGTGCCAGCAGCGTCCAGTCTAGCGGGGGTGAGACAGATACGCAGTATTTT.